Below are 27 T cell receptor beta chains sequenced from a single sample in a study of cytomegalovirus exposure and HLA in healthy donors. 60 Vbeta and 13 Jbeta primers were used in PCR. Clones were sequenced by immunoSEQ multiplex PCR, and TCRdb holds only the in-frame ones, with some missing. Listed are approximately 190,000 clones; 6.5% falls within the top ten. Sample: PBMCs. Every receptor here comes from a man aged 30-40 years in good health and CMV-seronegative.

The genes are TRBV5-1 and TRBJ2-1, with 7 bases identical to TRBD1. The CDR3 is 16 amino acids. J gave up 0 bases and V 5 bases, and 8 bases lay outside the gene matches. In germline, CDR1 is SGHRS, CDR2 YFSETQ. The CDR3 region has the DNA TGCGCCAGCAGTCAGGGGGTGTCCAGCTCCTACAATGAGCAGTTCTTC. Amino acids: CASSQGVSSSYNEQFF.

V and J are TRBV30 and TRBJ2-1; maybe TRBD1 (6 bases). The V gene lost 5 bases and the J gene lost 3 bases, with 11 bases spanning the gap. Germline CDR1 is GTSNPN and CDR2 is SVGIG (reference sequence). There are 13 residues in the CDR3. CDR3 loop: CAWSRQDYNEQFF. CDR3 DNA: TGTGCCTGGTCGAGACAGGACTACAATGAGCAGTTCTTC.

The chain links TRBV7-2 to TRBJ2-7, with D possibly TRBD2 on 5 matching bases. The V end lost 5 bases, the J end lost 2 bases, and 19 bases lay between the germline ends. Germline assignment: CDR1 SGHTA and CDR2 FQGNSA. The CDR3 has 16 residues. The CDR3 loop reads CASSAGLLLPPYEQYF. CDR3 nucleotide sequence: TGTGCCAGCAGCGCCGGACTGCTGTTACCACCCTACGAGCAGTACTTC. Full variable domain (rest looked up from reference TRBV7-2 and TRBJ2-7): GAGVSQSPSNKVTEKGKDVELRCDPISGHTALYWYRQSLGQGLEFLIYFQGNSAPDKSGLPSDRFSAERTGGSVSTLTIQRTQQEDSAVYLCASSAGLLLPPYEQYFGPGTRLTVT.

The CDR3 bases are TGTGCCAGCAGCACGCGGTGGGGACTAGCGGGATCCGGGGAGCTGTTTTTT. Its translation: CASSTRWGLAGSGELFF. V is TRBV7-2 and J is TRBJ2-2; 13 nucleotides line up with TRBD2. CDR3 length: 17 amino acids. The junction had 9 bases not matched to a gene; V was cut back by 5 bases and J by 6 bases. Germline CDR1 reads SGHTA; CDR2 reads FQGNSA.

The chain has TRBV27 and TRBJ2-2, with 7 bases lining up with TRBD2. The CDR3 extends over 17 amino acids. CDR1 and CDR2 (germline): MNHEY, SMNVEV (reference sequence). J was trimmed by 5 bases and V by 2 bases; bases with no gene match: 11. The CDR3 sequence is CASSLGGRAMGTGELFF. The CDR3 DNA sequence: TGTGCCAGCAGTTTAGGAGGGAGGGCCATGGGGACCGGGGAGCTGTTTTTT.

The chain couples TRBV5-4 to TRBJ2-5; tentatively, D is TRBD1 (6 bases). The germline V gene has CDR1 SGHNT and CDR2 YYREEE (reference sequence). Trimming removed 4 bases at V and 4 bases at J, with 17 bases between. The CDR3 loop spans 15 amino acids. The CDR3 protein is CASSPARGDRETQYF. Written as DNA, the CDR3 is TGTGCCAGCAGCCCCGCCAGGGGTGATCGAGAGACCCAGTACTTC.

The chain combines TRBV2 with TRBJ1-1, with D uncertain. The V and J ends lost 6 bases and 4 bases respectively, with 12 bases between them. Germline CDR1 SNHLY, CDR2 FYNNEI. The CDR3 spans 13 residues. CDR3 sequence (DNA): TGTGCCAGCAGCCCGCCCGAGGGCACTGAAGCTTTCTTT. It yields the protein CASSPPEGTEAFF.

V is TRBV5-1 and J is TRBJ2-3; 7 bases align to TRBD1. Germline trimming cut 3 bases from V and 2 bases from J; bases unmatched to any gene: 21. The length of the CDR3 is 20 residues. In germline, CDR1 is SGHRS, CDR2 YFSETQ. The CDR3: CASSSNRGQPSRAFTDTQYF. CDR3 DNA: TGCGCCAGCAGCTCTAACAGGGGCCAGCCCAGTCGGGCGTTCACAGATACGCAGTATTTT.

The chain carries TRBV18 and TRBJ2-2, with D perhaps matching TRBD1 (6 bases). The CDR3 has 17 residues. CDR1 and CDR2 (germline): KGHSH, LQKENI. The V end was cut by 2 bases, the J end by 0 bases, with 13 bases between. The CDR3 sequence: CASSPGSGTTNTGELFF. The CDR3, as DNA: TGTGCCAGCTCACCAGGATCCGGGACAACGAACACCGGGGAGCTGTTTTTT.

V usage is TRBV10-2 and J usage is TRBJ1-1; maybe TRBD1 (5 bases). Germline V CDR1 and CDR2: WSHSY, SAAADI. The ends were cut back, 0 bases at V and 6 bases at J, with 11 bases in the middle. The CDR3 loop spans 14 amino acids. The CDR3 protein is CASSESWGPAEAFF. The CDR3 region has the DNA TGCGCCAGCAGTGAGTCGTGGGGCCCGGCTGAAGCTTTCTTT.

The CDR3 DNA reads as TGTGCCAGCAGCAAGGTAAGGGACAGGGTAGTTTTCGCCCCGGACTATGGCTACACCTTC. Encoded protein: CASSKVRDRVVFAPDYGYTF. The chain uses TRBV21-1 and TRBJ1-2; the DNA was not compared with TRBD1, the D call given in the table. TRBV21-1 is deemed a pseudogene. The CDR3 consists of 20 residues.

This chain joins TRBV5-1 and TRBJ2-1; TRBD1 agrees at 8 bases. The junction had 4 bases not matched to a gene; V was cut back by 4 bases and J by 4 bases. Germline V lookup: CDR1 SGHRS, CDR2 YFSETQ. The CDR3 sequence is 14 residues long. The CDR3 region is CASSLWTGYNEQFF. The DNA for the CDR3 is TGCGCCAGCAGCCTGTGGACAGGGTACAATGAGCAGTTCTTC. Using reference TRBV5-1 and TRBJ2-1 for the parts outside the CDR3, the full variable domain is KAGVTQTPRYLIKTRGQQVTLSCSPISGHRSVSWYQQTPGQGLQFLFEYFSETQRNKGNFPGRFSGRQFSNSRSEMNVSTLELGDSALYLCASSLWTGYNEQFFGPGTRLTVL.

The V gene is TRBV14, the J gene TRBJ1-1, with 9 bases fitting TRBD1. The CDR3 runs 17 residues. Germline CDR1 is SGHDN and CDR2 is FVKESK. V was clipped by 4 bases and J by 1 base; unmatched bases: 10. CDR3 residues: CASSPGTGPYSNTEAFF. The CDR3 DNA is TGTGCCAGCAGCCCTGGGACAGGGCCTTATTCGAACACTGAAGCTTTCTTT.

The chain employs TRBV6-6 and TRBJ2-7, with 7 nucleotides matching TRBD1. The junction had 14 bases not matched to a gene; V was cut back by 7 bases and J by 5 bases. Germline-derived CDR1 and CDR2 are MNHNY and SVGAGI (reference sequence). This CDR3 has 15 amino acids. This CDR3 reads CASTSRTGSPHEQYF. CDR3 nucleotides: TGTGCCAGCACCTCGAGGACAGGTTCTCCCCACGAGCAGTACTTC.

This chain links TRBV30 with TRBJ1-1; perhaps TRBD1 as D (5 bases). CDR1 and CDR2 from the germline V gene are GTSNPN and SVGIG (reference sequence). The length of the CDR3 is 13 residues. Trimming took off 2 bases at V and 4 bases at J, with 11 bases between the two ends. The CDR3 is CAWSTTVGTEAFF. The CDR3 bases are TGTGCCTGGAGTACGACAGTCGGCACTGAAGCTTTCTTT.

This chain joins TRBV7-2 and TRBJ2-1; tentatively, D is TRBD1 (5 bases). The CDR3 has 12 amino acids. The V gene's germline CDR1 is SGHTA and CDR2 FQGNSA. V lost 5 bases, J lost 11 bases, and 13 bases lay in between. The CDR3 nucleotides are TGTGCCAGCAGCCTCCTGACAGATCAGCAGTTCTTC. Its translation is CASSLLTDQQFF. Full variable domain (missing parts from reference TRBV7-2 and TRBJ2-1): GAGVSQSPSNKVTEKGKDVELRCDPISGHTALYWYRQSLGQGLEFLIYFQGNSAPDKSGLPSDRFSAERTGGSVSTLTIQRTQQEDSAVYLCASSLLTDQQFFGPGTRLTVL.

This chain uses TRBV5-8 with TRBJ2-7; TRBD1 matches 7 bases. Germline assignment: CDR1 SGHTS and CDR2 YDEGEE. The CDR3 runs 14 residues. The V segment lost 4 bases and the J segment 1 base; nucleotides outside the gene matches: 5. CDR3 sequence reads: CASSARQGSYEQYF. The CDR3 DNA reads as TGTGCCAGCAGCGCGCGACAGGGTTCCTACGAGCAGTACTTC.

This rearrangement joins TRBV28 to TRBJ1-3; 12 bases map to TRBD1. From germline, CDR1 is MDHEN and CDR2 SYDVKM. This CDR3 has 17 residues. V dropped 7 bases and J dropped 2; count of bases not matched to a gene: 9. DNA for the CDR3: TGTGCCAGCAACCCGGGACAGGGGGCGCGGGCTGGAAACACCATATATTTT. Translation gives CASNPGQGARAGNTIYF.

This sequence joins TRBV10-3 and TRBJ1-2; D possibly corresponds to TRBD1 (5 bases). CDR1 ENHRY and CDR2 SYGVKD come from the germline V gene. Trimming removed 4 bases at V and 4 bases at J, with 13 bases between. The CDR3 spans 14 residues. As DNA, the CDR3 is TGTGCCATCAGTGTAGGGGTAACGGCCTATGGCTACACCTTC. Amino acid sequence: CAISVGVTAYGYTF.

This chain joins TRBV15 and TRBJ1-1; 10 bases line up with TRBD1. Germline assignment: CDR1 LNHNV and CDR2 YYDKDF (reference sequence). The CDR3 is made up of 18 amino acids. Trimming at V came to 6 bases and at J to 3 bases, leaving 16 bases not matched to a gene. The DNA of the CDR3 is TGTGCCACCAGTCCCCGGTCCGGGACAGGGGATGGGGACACTGAAGCTTTCTTT. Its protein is CATSPRSGTGDGDTEAFF.

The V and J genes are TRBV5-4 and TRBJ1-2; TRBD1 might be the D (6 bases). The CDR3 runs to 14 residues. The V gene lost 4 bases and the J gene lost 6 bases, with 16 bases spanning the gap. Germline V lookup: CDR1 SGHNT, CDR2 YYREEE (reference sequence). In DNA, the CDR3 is TGTGCCAGCAGCCCCCCGGACAGAGACAATGGCTACACCTTC. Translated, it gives CASSPPDRDNGYTF.

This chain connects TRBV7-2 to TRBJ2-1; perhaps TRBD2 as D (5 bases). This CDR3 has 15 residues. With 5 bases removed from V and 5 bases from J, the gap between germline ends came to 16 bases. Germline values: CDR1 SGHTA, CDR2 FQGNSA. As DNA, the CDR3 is TGTGCCAGCAGCCAGTGGTGGGAGACACACAATGAGCAGTTCTTC. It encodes CASSQWWETHNEQFF.

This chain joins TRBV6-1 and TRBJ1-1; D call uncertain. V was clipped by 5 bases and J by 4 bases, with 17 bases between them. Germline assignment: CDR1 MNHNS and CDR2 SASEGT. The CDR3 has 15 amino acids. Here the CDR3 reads CASSPTDYGGTEAFF. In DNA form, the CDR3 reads TGTGCCAGCAGTCCTACTGACTATGGAGGCACTGAAGCTTTCTTT.

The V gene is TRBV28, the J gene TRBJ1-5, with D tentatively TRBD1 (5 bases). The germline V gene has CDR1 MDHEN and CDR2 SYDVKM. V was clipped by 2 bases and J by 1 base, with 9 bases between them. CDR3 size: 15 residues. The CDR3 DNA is TGTGCCAGCAGTTTAATGGCAGGGAGCAATCAGCCCCAGCATTTT. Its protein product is CASSLMAGSNQPQHF.

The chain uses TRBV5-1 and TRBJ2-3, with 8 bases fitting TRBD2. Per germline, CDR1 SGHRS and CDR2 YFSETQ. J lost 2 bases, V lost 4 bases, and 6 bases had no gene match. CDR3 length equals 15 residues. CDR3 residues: CASSLSGGHTDTQYF. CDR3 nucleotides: TGCGCCAGCAGCCTGAGCGGGGGACACACAGATACGCAGTATTTT.

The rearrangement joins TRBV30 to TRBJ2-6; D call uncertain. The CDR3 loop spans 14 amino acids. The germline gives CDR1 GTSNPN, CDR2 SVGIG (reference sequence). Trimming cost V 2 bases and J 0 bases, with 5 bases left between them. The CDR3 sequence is CAWSSISGANVLTF. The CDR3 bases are TGTGCCTGGAGTTCCATCTCTGGGGCCAACGTCCTGACTTTC.

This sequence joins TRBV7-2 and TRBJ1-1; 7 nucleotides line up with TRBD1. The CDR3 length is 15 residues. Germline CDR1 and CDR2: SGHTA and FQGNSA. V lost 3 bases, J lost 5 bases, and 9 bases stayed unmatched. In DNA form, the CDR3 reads TGTGCCAGCAGCTTCTTTACCACAGGGGCTACTGAAGCTTTCTTT. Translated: CASSFFTTGATEAFF.